The text below deals with one T cell receptor (beta chain). What it recognizes is unknown. This specimen belongs to a study of T cells expressing NK-cell markers. Study in general: Sorted T-cell subsets CD3+CD56+NKG2C+, CD3+CD56+NKG2C- and CD3+CD56-NKG2C+ were TCR beta-sequenced. Of eight sequenced donors, seven were HCMV-seropositive and one HCMV-seronegative. Findings and limits, study-wide: Dominance of the CD3+CD56-NKG2C+ fraction by these clonotypes also held in several donors.

Generation of TCR beta cDNA was performed by 5'RACE template switching incorporating UMIs. TCRdb reprocessed the 5' RACE reads; each CDR3 protein has one entry and no DNA is given. This sample carries a few hundred thousand distinct CDR3 sequences, with roughly 5.2% going to the ten biggest clones. CDR1 and CDR2 from the germline V gene are DFQATT and SNEGSKA (reference sequence). CDR3 length: 14 residues. This clonotype was sampled from a man aged 18-75 years in good health. The source material was blood T cells: a sorted CD56 or NKG2C T cell subset, CD4+ or CD8+ T cells, or bulk PBMC T cells (not recorded which). The rearrangement joins TRBV20-1 to TRBJ2-5. Here the CDR3 reads CSARKAQYQETQYF.